A single sample gave rise to the 18 T cell receptor beta chains below, sequenced in a study of CD8 T cells in ankylosing spondylitis listed by TCRdb under 2017. Libraries were prepared through 5' RACE. These reads were obtained on an Illumina HiSeq 2500. TCRdb reworked the public reads: Q25 trimming with fastp, MiXCR clone assembly, productive beta chains retained. Every distinct CDR3 protein forms one entry, paired with its most common genes and DNA. Here the sample has around 300,000 distinct CDR3 sequences; more than 9% occur a single time. The ten largest clones represent roughly 9.2% of the sample. Specimen: blood, either unsorted or a sorted T cell fraction (not recorded which). These receptors were taken from a female donor with ankylosing spondylitis or in good health (not recorded which).

This clonotype was seen many times. Here the CDR3 DNA reads TGCGCCAGCAGCTCCGGCATGAGGGACTACGAGCAGTACTTC. This gives the protein CASSSGMRDYEQYF. The chain is built from TRBV5-1 and TRBJ2-7; D is perhaps TRBD2 (5 bases). V dropped 3 bases and J dropped 3 bases, with 13 bases sitting between them. The germline V gene has CDR1 SGHRS and CDR2 YFSETQ. The CDR3 runs to 14 residues.

This clonotype was counted only a few times. The rearrangement links TRBV7-2 to TRBJ2-3; 8 bases are shared with TRBD2. Trimming at V came to 5 bases and at J to 14 bases, leaving 18 bases not matched to a gene. The germline V gene encodes CDR1 SGHTA and CDR2 FQGNSA. The CDR3 spans 15 residues. CDR3 in amino acids: CASSREGLVPSSWYF. CDR3 DNA: TGTGCCAGCAGCCGCGAGGGACTAGTCCCCTCGTCTTGGTATTTT.

The chain couples TRBV5-1 to TRBJ2-1; 13 positions agree with TRBD2. CDR1 and CDR2 from the germline V gene are SGHRS and YFSETQ. This CDR3 has 18 residues. V dropped 1 base and J dropped 4; count of bases not matched to a gene: 8. In nucleotides, the CDR3 is TGCGCCAGCAGCTTGCCTCCGGGACTAGCGGGGCTGTACAATGAGCAGTTCTTC. The encoded protein is CASSLPPGLAGLYNEQFF. Based on the CDR3 plus reference TRBV5-1 and TRBJ2-1, the full variable domain is KAGVTQTPRYLIKTRGQQVTLSCSPISGHRSVSWYQQTPGQGLQFLFEYFSETQRNKGNFPGRFSGRQFSNSRSEMNVSTLELGDSALYLCASSLPPGLAGLYNEQFFGPGTRLTVL.

The chain couples TRBV20-1 to TRBJ1-5; possible D gene TRBD1, 5 bases. The V end lost 3 bases, the J end lost 5 bases, and 14 bases lay between the germline ends. The length of the CDR3 is 14 residues. Germline V lookup: CDR1 DFQATT, CDR2 SNEGSKA (reference sequence). CDR3 residues: CSASPPQGHQPQHF. CDR3 sequence (DNA): TGCAGTGCTAGCCCCCCGCAGGGTCATCAGCCCCAGCATTTT.

This clonotype was observed many times. V and J are TRBV20-1 and TRBJ2-3; D ambiguous. The ends were cut back, 6 bases at V and 1 base at J, with 8 bases in the middle. Germline lookup yields CDR1 DFQATT and CDR2 SNEGSKA (reference sequence). The CDR3 spans 12 residues. The CDR3 DNA reads TGCAGTGCCAACACCGGCACAGATACGCAGTATTTT. Translated, it gives CSANTGTDTQYF.

This clonotype was seen only a few times. The chain links TRBV7-2 to TRBJ2-3; 7 nucleotides align to TRBD2. CDR1 SGHTA and CDR2 FQGNSA come from the germline V gene. The CDR3 runs to 15 residues. Losses at the gene ends were 7 bases for V and 2 bases for J; bases not matched to a gene: 9. The chain's CDR3 is CASNPGGPITDTQYF. For the CDR3, the DNA is TGTGCCAGCAACCCGGGGGGACCAATCACAGATACGCAGTATTTT.

This clonotype was seen many times. The rearrangement links TRBV9 to TRBJ2-1, with TRBD2 matching 11 bases. This CDR3 has 18 residues. Germline V gives CDR1 SGDLS, CDR2 YYNGEE. V shed 3 bases and J 3 bases; nucleotides not matched to a gene: 11. CDR3 in amino acids: CASSAPSGLAGFYNEQFF. CDR3 DNA sequence: TGTGCCAGCAGCGCACCTTCAGGACTAGCGGGTTTCTACAATGAGCAGTTCTTC.

The chain has TRBV5-1 and TRBJ1-6, with 9 bases matching TRBD1. The length of the CDR3 is 19 residues. CDR1 and CDR2 (germline): SGHRS, YFSETQ. The junction had 11 bases not matched to a gene; V was cut back by 4 bases and J by 0 bases. CDR3 sequence reads: CASSGTGITESSYNSPLHF. In DNA form, the CDR3 reads TGCGCCAGCAGCGGGACAGGGATCACGGAGAGCTCCTATAATTCACCCCTCCACTTT.

There are many counts of this clonotype. The rearrangement links TRBV5-5 to TRBJ2-7; 13 nucleotides match TRBD2. The CDR3 runs 15 residues. Germline loops: CDR1 SGHKS, CDR2 YYEKEE (reference sequence). With V trimmed by 4 bases and J by 2 bases, 3 bases remained unmatched. The CDR3 bases are TGTGCCAGCAGCGGGACTAGCGGGGCTGCCTACGAGCAGTACTTC. Translating gives CASSGTSGAAYEQYF. Combining the CDR3 with reference TRBV5-5 and TRBJ2-7 gives the whole variable domain DAGVTQSPTHLIKTRGQQVTLRCSPISGHKSVSWYQQVLGQGPQFIFQYYEKEERGRGNFPDRFSARQFPNYSSELNVNALLLGDSALYLCASSGTSGAAYEQYFGPGTRLTVT.

Ten or more counts support this clonotype. The chain uses TRBV12-3 or TRBV12-4 and TRBJ2-1; TRBD2 agrees at 7 bases. The junction had 6 bases not matched to a gene; V was cut back by 6 bases and J by 1 base. There are 15 residues in the CDR3. Here the CDR3 DNA reads TGTGCCAGCAGCCCTGGACTAGATTCCTACAATGAGCAGTTCTTC. Translated, it gives CASSPGLDSYNEQFF.

Many counts were recorded for this clonotype. This chain joins TRBV12-3 or TRBV12-4 and TRBJ2-2, with unresolved D. The V end lost 5 bases, the J end lost 6 bases, and 10 bases lay between the germline ends. The CDR3 covers 13 residues. CDR3 coding DNA: TGTGCCAGCAGTGGCAGGTTGGCCGGGGAGCTGTTTTTT. It encodes CASSGRLAGELFF.

In its sample, this clonotype was seen many times. The chain is built from TRBV7-8 and TRBJ1-6; no definite D call. The CDR3 runs 14 residues. V shed 1 base and J shed 6 bases, with 7 bases lying between them. The germline V gene encodes CDR1 SGHVS and CDR2 FQNEAQ. The CDR3 DNA is TGTGCCAGCAGCTTAGATACAGTTAATTCACCCCTCCACTTT. Translated: CASSLDTVNSPLHF. Full variable domain (outside the CDR3, taken from reference TRBV7-8 and TRBJ1-6): GAGVSQSPRYKVAKRGQDVALRCDPISGHVSLFWYQQALGQGPEFLTYFQNEAQLDKSGLPSDRFFAERPEGSVSTLKIQRTQQEDSAVYLCASSLDTVNSPLHFGNGTRLTVT.

This clonotype was seen only a few times. The chain recombines TRBV20-1 with TRBJ2-1; TRBD2 aligns across 12 bases. In germline, CDR1 is DFQATT, CDR2 SNEGSKA (reference sequence). Trimming at V came to 0 bases and at J to 12 bases, leaving 12 bases not matched to a gene. The CDR3 is 16 residues long. The CDR3 sequence is CSARDPLAGGLGGQFF. For the CDR3, the DNA is TGCAGTGCTAGAGATCCCCTAGCGGGAGGGTTAGGGGGGCAGTTCTTC.

The V gene is TRBV7-2, the J gene TRBJ1-1; 8 bases are a match to TRBD1. Germline V gives CDR1 SGHTA, CDR2 FQGNSA. The CDR3 has 14 amino acids. V trimming: 5 bases; J trimming: 7 bases; junction bases outside the gene matches: 9. This chain's CDR3 is CASSETGQAVEAFF. For the CDR3, the DNA is TGTGCCAGCAGCGAAACGGGACAGGCGGTTGAAGCTTTCTTT.

This clonotype was counted at least ten times. The chain links TRBV11-2 to TRBJ2-3, with D unclear. CDR3 length: 11 residues. Trimming pared 6 bases from V and 2 bases from J, leaving 3 bases between. Germline CDR1 reads SGHAT; CDR2 reads FQNNGV. The chain's CDR3 is CASSVTDTQYF. DNA of the CDR3: TGTGCCAGCAGTGTCACAGATACGCAGTATTTT.

There are a few counts of this clonotype. V is TRBV6-2 or TRBV6-3 and J is TRBJ2-7; 13 bases map to TRBD2. CDR1 is MNHEY and CDR2 is SVGEGT in the germline V gene. The CDR3 runs to 15 residues. Trimming cost V 6 bases and J 5 bases; bases outside gene matches: 7. DNA for the CDR3: TGTGCCAGCAGGTTCGGACTAGCGGGGGTGGACGAGCAGTACTTC. Encoded protein: CASRFGLAGVDEQYF.

This clonotype was detected only a few times. The rearrangement links TRBV5-6 to TRBJ1-2; perhaps TRBD1 as D (5 bases). Germline CDR1 is SGHDT and CDR2 is YYEEEE. The CDR3 is 15 residues long. V was shortened by 1 base and J by 4 bases, with 14 bases between the two germline ends. The CDR3 sequence: CASSLPRTLGYGYTF. CDR3 in DNA: TGTGCCAGCAGCTTGCCTCGGACACTAGGCTATGGCTACACCTTC.

The chain carries TRBV5-5 and TRBJ1-1; the match to TRBD1 covers 10 bases. This CDR3 contains 17 residues. V lost 1 base to trimming and J lost 5 bases; unmatched junction nucleotides: 11. Germline V lookup: CDR1 SGHKS, CDR2 YYEKEE (reference sequence). CDR3 nucleotide sequence: TGTGCCAGCAGCTTGAGGCCGGGACAGGGGACCTGGACTGAAGCTTTCTTT. It is translated as CASSLRPGQGTWTEAFF.